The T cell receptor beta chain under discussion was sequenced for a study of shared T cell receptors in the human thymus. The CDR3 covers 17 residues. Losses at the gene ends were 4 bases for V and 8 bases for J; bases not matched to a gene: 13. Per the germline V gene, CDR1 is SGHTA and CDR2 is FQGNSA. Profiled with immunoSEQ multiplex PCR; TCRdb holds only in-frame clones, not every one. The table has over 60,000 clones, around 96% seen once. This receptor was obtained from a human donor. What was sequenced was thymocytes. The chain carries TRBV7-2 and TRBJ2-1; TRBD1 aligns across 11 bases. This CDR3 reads CASSSPGGTGGLHEQFF. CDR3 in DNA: TGTGCCAGCAGCTCGCCTGGAGGGACAGGGGGGTTACATGAGCAGTTCTTC.